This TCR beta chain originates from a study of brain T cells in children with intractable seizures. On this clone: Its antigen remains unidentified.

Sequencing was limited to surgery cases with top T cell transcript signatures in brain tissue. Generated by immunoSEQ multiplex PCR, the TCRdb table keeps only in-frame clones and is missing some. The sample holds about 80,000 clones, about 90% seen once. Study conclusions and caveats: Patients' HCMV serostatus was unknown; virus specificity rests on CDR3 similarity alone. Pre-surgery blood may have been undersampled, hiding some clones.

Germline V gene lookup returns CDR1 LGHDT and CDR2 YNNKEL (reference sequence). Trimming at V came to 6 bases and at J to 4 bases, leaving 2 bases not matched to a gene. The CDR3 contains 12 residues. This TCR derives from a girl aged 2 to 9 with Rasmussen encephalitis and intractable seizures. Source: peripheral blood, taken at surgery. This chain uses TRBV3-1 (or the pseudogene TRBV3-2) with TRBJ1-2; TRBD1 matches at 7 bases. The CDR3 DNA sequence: TGTGCCAGCAGGGGACAGTTCTATGGCTACACCTTC. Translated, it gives CASRGQFYGYTF.